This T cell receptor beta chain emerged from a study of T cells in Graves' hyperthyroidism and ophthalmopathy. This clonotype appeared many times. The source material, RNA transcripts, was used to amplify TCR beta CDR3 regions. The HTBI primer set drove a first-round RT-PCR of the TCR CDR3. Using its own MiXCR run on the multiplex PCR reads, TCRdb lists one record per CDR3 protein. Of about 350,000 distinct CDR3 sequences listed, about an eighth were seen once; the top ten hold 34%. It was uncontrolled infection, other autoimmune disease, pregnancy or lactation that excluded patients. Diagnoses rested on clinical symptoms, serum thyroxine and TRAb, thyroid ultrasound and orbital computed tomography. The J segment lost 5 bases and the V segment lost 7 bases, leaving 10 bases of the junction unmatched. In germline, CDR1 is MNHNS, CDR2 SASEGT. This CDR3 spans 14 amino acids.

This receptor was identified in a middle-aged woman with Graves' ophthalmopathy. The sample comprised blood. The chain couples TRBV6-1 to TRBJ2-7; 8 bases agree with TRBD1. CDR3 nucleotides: TGTGCCAGCACCCAGGACAGGGTACTACACGAGCAGTACTTC. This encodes CASTQDRVLHEQYF.